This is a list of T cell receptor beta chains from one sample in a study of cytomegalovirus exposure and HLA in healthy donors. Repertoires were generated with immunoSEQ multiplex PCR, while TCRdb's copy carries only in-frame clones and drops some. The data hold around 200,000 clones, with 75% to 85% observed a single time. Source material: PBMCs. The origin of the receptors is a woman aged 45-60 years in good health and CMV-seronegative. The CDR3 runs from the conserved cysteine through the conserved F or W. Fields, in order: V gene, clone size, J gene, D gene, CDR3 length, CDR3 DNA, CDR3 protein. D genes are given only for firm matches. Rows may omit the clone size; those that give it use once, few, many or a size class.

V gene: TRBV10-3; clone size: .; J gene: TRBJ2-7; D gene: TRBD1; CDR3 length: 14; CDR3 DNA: TGTGCCATCAGAGAGACAGGGTCATCCTACGAGCAGTACTTC; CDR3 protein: CAIRETGSSYEQYF
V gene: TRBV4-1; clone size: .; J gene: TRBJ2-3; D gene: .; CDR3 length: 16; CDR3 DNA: TGCGCCAGCAGCCAAGAGGAGGGGCAGCTTACAGATACGCAGTATTTT; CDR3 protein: CASSQEEGQLTDTQYF
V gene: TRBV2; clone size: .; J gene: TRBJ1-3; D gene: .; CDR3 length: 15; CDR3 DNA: TGTGCCAGCCAACCGCAGCGGGGAAGGGGGAACACCATATATTTT; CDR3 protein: CASQPQRGRGNTIYF
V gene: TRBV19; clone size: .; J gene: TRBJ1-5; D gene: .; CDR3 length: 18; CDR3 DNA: TGTGCCAGTAGTTCTAAAACCGGGACAAGACGTAGCAATCAGCCCCAGCATTTT; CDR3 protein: CASSSKTGTRRSNQPQHF
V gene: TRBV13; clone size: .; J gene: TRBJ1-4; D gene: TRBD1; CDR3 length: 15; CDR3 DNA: TGTGCCAGCAGCACCCGACAGGGGGCGCGTGAAAAACTGTTTTTT; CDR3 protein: CASSTRQGAREKLFF
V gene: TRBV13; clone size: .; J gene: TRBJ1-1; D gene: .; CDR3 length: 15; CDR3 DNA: TGTGCCAGCAGCATGACGACTATTGTCGGCACTGAAGCTTTCTTT; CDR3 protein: CASSMTTIVGTEAFF
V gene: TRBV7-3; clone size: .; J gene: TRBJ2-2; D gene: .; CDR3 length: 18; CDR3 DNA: TGTGCCAGCAGCTTAACGGCCCCCCAGGGCCATGTGTGGAGGGAGCTGTTTTTT; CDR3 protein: CASSLTAPQGHVWRELFF
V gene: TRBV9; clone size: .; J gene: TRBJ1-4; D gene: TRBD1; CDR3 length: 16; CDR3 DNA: TGTGCCAGCAGCGTAGACGTGACAGGGTTTAATGAAAAACTGTTTTTT; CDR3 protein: CASSVDVTGFNEKLFF
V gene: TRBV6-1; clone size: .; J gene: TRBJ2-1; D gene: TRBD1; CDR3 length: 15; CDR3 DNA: TGTGCCAGCAGCCATCGACAGGGCGGTTACAATGAGCAGTTCTTC; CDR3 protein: CASSHRQGGYNEQFF
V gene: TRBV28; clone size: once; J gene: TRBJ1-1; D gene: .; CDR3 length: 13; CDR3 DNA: TGTGCCAGCAGCCCATGGCGAGGGACTGAAGCTTTCTTT; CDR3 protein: CASSPWRGTEAFF
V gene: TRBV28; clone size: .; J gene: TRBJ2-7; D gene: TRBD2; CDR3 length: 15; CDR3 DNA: TGTGCCAGCAGTTCCCTAGCGGGTGTCTCCTACGAGCAGTACTTC; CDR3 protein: CASSSLAGVSYEQYF
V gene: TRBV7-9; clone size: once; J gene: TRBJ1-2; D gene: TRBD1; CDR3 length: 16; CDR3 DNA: TGTGCCAGCAGCACGCCAGGGGGCGCAGCTAACTATGGCTACACCTTC; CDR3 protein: CASSTPGGAANYGYTF
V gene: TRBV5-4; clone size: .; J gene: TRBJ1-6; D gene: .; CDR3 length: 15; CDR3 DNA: TGTGCCAGCAGCTTGGTAGCAGGGCGTAATTCACCCCTCCACTTT; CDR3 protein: CASSLVAGRNSPLHF
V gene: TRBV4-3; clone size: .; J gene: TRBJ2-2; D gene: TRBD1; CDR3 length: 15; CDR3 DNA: TGCGCCAGCAGCCAAGAGAGGGGGCGCCCCGGGGAGCTGTTTTTT; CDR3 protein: CASSQERGRPGELFF
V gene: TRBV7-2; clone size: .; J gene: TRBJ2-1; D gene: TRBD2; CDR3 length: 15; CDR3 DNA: TGTGCCAGCAGCCCCCCGGCTAGCGGGAACACTGAGCAGTTCTTC; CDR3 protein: CASSPPASGNTEQFF
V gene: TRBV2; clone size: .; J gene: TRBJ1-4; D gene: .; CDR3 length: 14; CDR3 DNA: TGTGCCAGCTCTCTACAGCCAACTAATGAAAAACTGTTTTTT; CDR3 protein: CASSLQPTNEKLFF
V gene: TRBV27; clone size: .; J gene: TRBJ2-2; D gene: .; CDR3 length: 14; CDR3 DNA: TGTGCCAGCAATCGGCAGGGCTACACCGGGGAGCTGTTTTTT; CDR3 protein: CASNRQGYTGELFF
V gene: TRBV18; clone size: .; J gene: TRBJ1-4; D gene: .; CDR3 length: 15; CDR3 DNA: TGTGCCAGCTCACCACAGGCTCGGAGTAATGAAAAACTGTTTTTT; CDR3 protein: CASSPQARSNEKLFF
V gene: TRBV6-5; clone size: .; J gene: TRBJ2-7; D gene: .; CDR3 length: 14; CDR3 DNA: TGTGCCAGCAGTCCCGGCAGGGAATCCTACGAGCAGTACTTC; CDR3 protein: CASSPGRESYEQYF
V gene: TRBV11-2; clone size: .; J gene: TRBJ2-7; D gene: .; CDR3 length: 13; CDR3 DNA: TGTGCCAGCAGCTTTAGCGGAACCTACGAGCAGTACTTC; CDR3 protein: CASSFSGTYEQYF
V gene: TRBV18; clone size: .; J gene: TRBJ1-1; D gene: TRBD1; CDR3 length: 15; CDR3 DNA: TGTGCCAGCTCATCCCGACAGGGACCTGACACTGAAGCTTTCTTT; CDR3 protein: CASSSRQGPDTEAFF
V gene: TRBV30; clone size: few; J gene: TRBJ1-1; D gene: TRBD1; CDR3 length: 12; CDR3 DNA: TGTGCCTGGAGTTTTGGGACAGCTGAAGCTTTCTTT; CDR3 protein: CAWSFGTAEAFF
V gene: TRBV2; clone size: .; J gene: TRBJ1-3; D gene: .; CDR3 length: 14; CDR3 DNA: TGTGCCAGCAGTGAGCGACAGAGCAGAAACACCATATATTTT; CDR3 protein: CASSERQSRNTIYF
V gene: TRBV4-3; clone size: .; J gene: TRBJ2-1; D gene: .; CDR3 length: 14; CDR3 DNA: TGCGCCAGCAGCCAAGGCGGCTCGGCCTATGAGCAGTTCTTC; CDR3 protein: CASSQGGSAYEQFF
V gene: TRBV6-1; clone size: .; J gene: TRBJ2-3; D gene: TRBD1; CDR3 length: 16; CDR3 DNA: TGTGCCAGCAGTGTTGGAGGGACAGGGGTGGCAGATACGCAGTATTTT; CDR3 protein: CASSVGGTGVADTQYF
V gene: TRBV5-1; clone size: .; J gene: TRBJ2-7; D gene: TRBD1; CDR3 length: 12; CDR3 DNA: TGCGCCAGCAGCCGGGACAGCTACGAGCAGTACTTC; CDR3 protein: CASSRDSYEQYF
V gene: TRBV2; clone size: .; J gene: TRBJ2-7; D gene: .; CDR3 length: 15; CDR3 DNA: TGTGCCAGCAGGGTACAGGGGGGGAACTCCTACGAGCAGTACTTC; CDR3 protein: CASRVQGGNSYEQYF
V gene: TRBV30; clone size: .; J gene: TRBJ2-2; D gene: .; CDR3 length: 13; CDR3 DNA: TGTGCCTGGAGCTTCGGGGATCCCGGGGAGCTGTTTTTT; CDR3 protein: CAWSFGDPGELFF
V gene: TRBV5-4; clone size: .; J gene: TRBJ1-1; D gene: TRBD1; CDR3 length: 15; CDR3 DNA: TGTGCCAGCACAGAGCAGGGGGCTATGAACACTGAAGCTTTCTTT; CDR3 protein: CASTEQGAMNTEAFF
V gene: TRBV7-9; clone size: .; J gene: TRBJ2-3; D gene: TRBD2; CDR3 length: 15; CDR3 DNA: TGTGCCAGCAGCTTTGGAGCGGGGATCACAGATACGCAGTATTTT; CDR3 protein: CASSFGAGITDTQYF
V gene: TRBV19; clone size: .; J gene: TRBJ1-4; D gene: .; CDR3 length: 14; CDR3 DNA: TGTGCCAGTAGTATCGACAGACGGAATGAAAAACTGTTTTTT; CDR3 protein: CASSIDRRNEKLFF
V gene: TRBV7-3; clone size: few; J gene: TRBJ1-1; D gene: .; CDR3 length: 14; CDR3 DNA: TGTGCCAGCAGCGATGCCGGAAGGAGCACTGAAGCTTTCTTT; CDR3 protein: CASSDAGRSTEAFF
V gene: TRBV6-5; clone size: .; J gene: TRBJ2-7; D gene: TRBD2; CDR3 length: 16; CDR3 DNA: TGTGCCAGCAGTTACTCGAGCGGGAGGGAAGGCTACGAGCAGTACTTC; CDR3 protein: CASSYSSGREGYEQYF
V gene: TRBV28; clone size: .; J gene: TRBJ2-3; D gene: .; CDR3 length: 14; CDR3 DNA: TGTGCCAGCAGGGAGGACCAAAGCACAGATACGCAGTATTTT; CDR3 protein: CASREDQSTDTQYF
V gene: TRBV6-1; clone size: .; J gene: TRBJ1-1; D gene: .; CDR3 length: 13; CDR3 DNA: TGTGCCAGCATGCAGGGGACGAGGACTGAAGCTTTCTTT; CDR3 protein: CASMQGTRTEAFF
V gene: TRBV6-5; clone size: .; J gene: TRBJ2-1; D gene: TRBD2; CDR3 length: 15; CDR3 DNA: TGTGCCAGCAGTTACTCTCGGACTAGAGACAATGAGCAGTTCTTC; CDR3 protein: CASSYSRTRDNEQFF
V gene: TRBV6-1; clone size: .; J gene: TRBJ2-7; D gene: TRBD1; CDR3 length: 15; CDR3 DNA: TGTGCCAGCACTCTTTGGGACAGGAGCCCCTACGAGCAGTACTTC; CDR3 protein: CASTLWDRSPYEQYF
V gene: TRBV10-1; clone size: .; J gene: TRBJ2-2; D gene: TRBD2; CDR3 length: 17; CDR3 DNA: TGCGCCAGTCTCACTATGGGGGAGGGCCGATTCCTAGGGGAGCTGTTTTTT; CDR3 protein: CASLTMGEGRFLGELFF
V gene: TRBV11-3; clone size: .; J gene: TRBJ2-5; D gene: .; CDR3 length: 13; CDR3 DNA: TGTGCCAGCAGCACGCGGGACCAAGAGACCCAGTACTTC; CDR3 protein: CASSTRDQETQYF